Listed below are T cell receptor beta chains from one sample, sequenced in a study of CD8 T cells in Susac syndrome. MiXCR, run by TCRdb on the immunoSEQ multiplex PCR reads, gives a single entry per CDR3 protein. The repertoire consists of some 130,000 distinct CDR3 sequences, with around 94% occurring once and the leading ten covering about 0.12%. Sequenced sample: CD4+ T cells from PBMCs. These receptors all stem from a human donor with multiple sclerosis. CDR3s include the opening cysteine and the closing phenylalanine or tryptophan. Each record gives: J gene, V gene, clone size, D gene, CDR3 DNA, CDR3 protein. A D gene is named only where the DNA matches it firmly. Clone size is given for some rows only: seen once, a few or many times, or a class if the clone is expanded.

>TRBJ1-1|TRBV15|.|.
TGTGCCACCAGCAGAGAAGCGGGCCGAGGCACTGAAGCTTTCTTT
CATSREAGRGTEAFF
>TRBJ1-3|TRBV12-3/TRBV12-4|.|.
TGTGCCAGCAGTCCATCATACAACACCATATATTTT
CASSPSYNTIYF
>TRBJ2-5|TRBV30|.|.
TGTGCCTGGGTTCAAACAGGCCATCCCAGAGAGACCCAGTACTTC
CAWVQTGHPRETQYF
>TRBJ2-3|TRBV12-5|once|TRBD2
TGTGCTAGTGGTTTGGTCCTAGCGGCCACTAGCACAGATACGCAGTATTTT
CASGLVLAATSTDTQYF
>TRBJ2-7|TRBV27|.|TRBD1
TGTGCCAGCAGTTTCCGGGACAGTTACGAGCAGTACTTC
CASSFRDSYEQYF
>TRBJ2-5|TRBV5-6|.|.
TGTGCCAGCAGCTCCTCGGAGACCCAGTACTTC
CASSSSETQYF
>TRBJ1-5|TRBV5-4|.|.
TGTGCCAGCAGCTTCCAGAATCAGCCCCAGCATTTT
CASSFQNQPQHF
>TRBJ1-2|TRBV3-1|.|.
TGTGCCAGCAGCCGAGGAAGGGGTGATGGCTACACCTTC
CASSRGRGDGYTF
>TRBJ2-7|TRBV29-1|few|.
TGCAGCGTTGGGGGGGTCTACGAGCAGTACTTC
CSVGGVYEQYF
>TRBJ1-1|TRBV12-3/TRBV12-4|.|TRBD1
TGTGCCAGCAGTTTAGGGTACAGGGGGAGCACTGAAGCTTTCTTT
CASSLGYRGSTEAFF
>TRBJ2-2|TRBV7-2|.|.
TGTGCCAGCAGCTTCGGACAAGGGGTCGGGGAGCTGTTTTTT
CASSFGQGVGELFF
>TRBJ2-5|TRBV30|.|TRBD2
TGTGCCTGGACTATAGGACTAGCGGGAGGGGCCGGGGAGACCCAGTACTTC
CAWTIGLAGGAGETQYF
>TRBJ2-1|TRBV30|.|.
TGTGCCTGGAGTCGACCGACGTACAATGAGCAGTTCTTC
CAWSRPTYNEQFF
>TRBJ2-2|TRBV20-1|.|.
TGCAGTGCTAGATCGCGACCCAACACCGGGGAGCTGTTTTTT
CSARSRPNTGELFF
>TRBJ1-6|TRBV5-6|.|TRBD1
TGTGCCAGCAGCCACGCGACAGGGGCACGGAATTCACCCCTCCACTTT
CASSHATGARNSPLHF
>TRBJ2-3|TRBV4-2|once|TRBD2
TGTGCCAGCAGCCAAAACCTAGCGGGAGCAACAGATACGCAGTATTTT
CASSQNLAGATDTQYF
>TRBJ2-5|TRBV18|.|.
TGTGCCAGCTCACGCGGCTCCCGCGGGGAGACCCAGTACTTC
CASSRGSRGETQYF
>TRBJ2-1|TRBV7-2|.|.
TGTGCCAGCAGCCCCACGGTCTCTACCATTGCTGAGCAGTTCTTC
CASSPTVSTIAEQFF
>TRBJ2-6|TRBV9|.|TRBD2
TGTGCCAGCAGCCCTCGGGGGGACTCTGGGGCCAACGTCCTGACTTTC
CASSPRGDSGANVLTF
>TRBJ2-4|TRBV20-1|.|.
TGCAGTGCCCGCCCGGGACACAGAGCCAAAAACATTCAGTACTTC
CSARPGHRAKNIQYF
>TRBJ2-1|TRBV7-9|.|TRBD1
TGTGCCAGCAGCCCCTGGGACAGGGCGATCAATGAGCAGTTCTTC
CASSPWDRAINEQFF
>TRBJ2-7|TRBV2|.|.
TGTGCCAGCCCCCGGGACGGCCTCTCCTACGAGCAGTACTTC
CASPRDGLSYEQYF
>TRBJ1-1|TRBV6-6|.|TRBD1
TGTGCCAGCAGACAGGGGGTTGAAGCTTTCTTT
CASRQGVEAFF
>TRBJ2-3|TRBV19|.|TRBD2
TGTGCCTGTAAGACTAGCGGGGGACTCACAGATACGCAGTATTTT
CACKTSGGLTDTQYF
>TRBJ1-1|TRBV12-5|.|.
TGTGCTAGTGGTTTGTCCATCGTGGCTGAAGCTTTCTTT
CASGLSIVAEAFF
>TRBJ2-7|TRBV5-1|.|.
TGCGCCAGCAGCTTTACAGAGTACGAGCAGTACTTC
CASSFTEYEQYF
>TRBJ2-7|TRBV6-6|.|.
TGTGCCAGCTCTGAGGGGGGCCCCTACGAGCAGTACTTC
CASSEGGPYEQYF
>TRBJ2-7|TRBV20-1|once|TRBD1
TGCAGTGCTAGAGATCGGGACAGGGGCCATCGTAGGGACGAGCAGTACTTC
CSARDRDRGHRRDEQYF
>TRBJ2-1|TRBV3-1|.|TRBD2
TGTGCCAGCAGCCAAGATTTTGGGACTAGGGCCAACAATGAGCAGTTCTTC
CASSQDFGTRANNEQFF
>TRBJ1-5|TRBV12-3/TRBV12-4|.|.
TGTGCCAGCAGTTTGGGGGAATCGGAGCCCCAGCATTTT
CASSLGESEPQHF
>TRBJ2-7|TRBV7-9|.|.
TGTGCCAGCAGCTCCCAGGGTTGGGAGCAGTACTTC
CASSSQGWEQYF
>TRBJ2-2|TRBV7-9|.|.
TGTGCCAGCCCGTCCGGGGGATTACCTCCCGAGCTGTTTTTT
CASPSGGLPPELFF
>TRBJ2-1|TRBV19|.|TRBD2
TGTGCCAGTAGTATGGCGGGAGGGGATGAGCAGTTCTTC
CASSMAGGDEQFF
>TRBJ1-5|TRBV7-9|.|.
TGTGCCAGCAGCTGGGGTAGCAATCAGCCCCAGCATTTT
CASSWGSNQPQHF
>TRBJ2-7|TRBV18|.|.
TGTGCCAGCTCCGGGAGCTCCTACGAGCAGTACTTC
CASSGSSYEQYF
>TRBJ2-3|TRBV23-1|.|TRBD2
TGCGCCAGCAGTCACCTGAGAGGGACTAGCCCTGATACGCAGTATTTT
CASSHLRGTSPDTQYF
>TRBJ1-2|TRBV5-1|.|TRBD1
TGCGCCAGCAGCTTGGATCCACAGGGGCTCTACACCTTC
CASSLDPQGLYTF
>TRBJ2-7|TRBV3-1|.|.
TGTGCAGTGAAGGGTTTGCGCTACGAGCAGTACTTC
CAVKGLRYEQYF
>TRBJ2-5|TRBV7-2|.|.
TGTGCCAGCAGCGGACGGGTCCAAGAGACCCAGTACTTC
CASSGRVQETQYF
>TRBJ2-7|TRBV5-4|.|TRBD1
TGTGCCAGCAGCTTGGAACAGGGGGCGGGTGAGCAGTACTTC
CASSLEQGAGEQYF
>TRBJ2-7|TRBV5-1|.|TRBD1
TGCGCCAGCAGCGCCCGGACAGGATACGAGCAGTACTTC
CASSARTGYEQYF
>TRBJ1-2|TRBV2|.|.
TGTGCCAGCAACAGGGATGGCTATGGCTACACCTTC
CASNRDGYGYTF
>TRBJ2-2|TRBV3-1|.|.
TGTGCCAGCAGTGCAATCGGGTTCGCGAACACCGGGGAGCTGTTTTTT
CASSAIGFANTGELFF
>TRBJ1-2|TRBV12-3/TRBV12-4|once|.
TGTGCCAGCAGTAGGACCGAAGACTATGGCTACACCTTC
CASSRTEDYGYTF
>TRBJ2-1|TRBV5-6|.|TRBD2
TGTGCCAGCAGCCTGTGGCGGGAGGCGCAGTTCTTC
CASSLWREAQFF
>TRBJ2-5|TRBV6-1|.|TRBD1
TGTGCCAGCAGCCCCAGACGGGACAGTGGGGGCGAGACCCAGTACTTC
CASSPRRDSGGETQYF
>TRBJ1-1|TRBV29-1|.|.
TGCAGCGTTGGCAGGACCTTAAGCGCTGAAGCTTTCTTT
CSVGRTLSAEAFF
>TRBJ2-7|TRBV7-9|.|.
TGTGCCAGCAAGGGGGGGCAGGGGAACGAGCAGTACTTC
CASKGGQGNEQYF